This T cell receptor (beta chain) was found in a study of vaccination effects on CD4 cells after COVID-19. Study-wide background: Sampling occurred a median 72 days post second dose, range 14 to 241.

Concerning this clone itself: What it binds is unknown.

Some clones are missing from TCRdb's copy, which holds only in-frame ones; the method was immunoSEQ multiplex PCR. The repertoire has tens of thousands of clones, around 73% of them found once; the top ten carry 1% to 1.5%. Antigen-specific CD4+ T cells were first expanded with viral peptide pools by the ViraFEST assay and only then sequenced. Cultured cells yielded isolated CD4+ T cells after 10 days. Participants were given two doses of BNT162b2 or mRNA-1273 vaccine. A half-medium replacement with IL-2 medium was carried out on days 3 and 7. The receptor's source is a human donor who received a COVID-19 vaccine. The material sequenced was CD4+ T cells from PBMCs cultured with HCoV-229E spike peptides, taken after COVID-19 vaccination.

CDR3 region: CATSGQVDNQPQHF. The CDR3 coding sequence is TGTGCCACCAGCGGGCAGGTCGACAATCAGCCCCAGCATTTT. The chain combines TRBV24-1 with TRBJ1-5; D is uncertain. The CDR3 runs 14 residues. Germline V gives CDR1 KGHDR, CDR2 SFDVKD. Trimming pared 7 bases from V and 3 bases from J, leaving 12 bases between.